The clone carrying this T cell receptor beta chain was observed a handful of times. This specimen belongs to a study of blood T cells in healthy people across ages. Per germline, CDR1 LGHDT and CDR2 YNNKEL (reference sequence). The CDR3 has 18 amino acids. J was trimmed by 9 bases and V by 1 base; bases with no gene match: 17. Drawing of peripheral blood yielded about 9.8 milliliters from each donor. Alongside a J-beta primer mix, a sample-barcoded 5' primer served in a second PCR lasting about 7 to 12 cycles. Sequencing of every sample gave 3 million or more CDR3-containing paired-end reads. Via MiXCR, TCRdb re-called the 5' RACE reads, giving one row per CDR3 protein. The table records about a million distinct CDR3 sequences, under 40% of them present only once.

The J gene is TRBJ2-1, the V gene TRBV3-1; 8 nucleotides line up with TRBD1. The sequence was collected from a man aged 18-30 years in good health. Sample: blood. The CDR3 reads CASSQVSRRQGSAGEQFF. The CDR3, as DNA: TGTGCCAGCAGCCAAGTCTCTCGGAGACAGGGGTCGGCGGGTGAGCAGTTCTTC.